A selection of T cell receptor beta chains follows, all from one sample in a study of beta chain features in type 1 diabetes. Sequencing was performed with immunoSEQ multiplex PCR; in TCRdb, only in-frame clones are kept and a portion is missing. The sample has around 340,000 clones, 9.3% seen once. The source material was central memory CD4+ T cells from blood. The receptors shown here come from a man aged 25-40 years with type 1 diabetes. CDR3s include the opening cysteine and the closing phenylalanine or tryptophan. A D gene is named only where the DNA matches it firmly. Some rows have no size entry. The others give once, few or many, or a class for an expanded clone.

-	few	TRBV7-9	TRBJ2-3	CASSFRDPREDTQYF
-	-	TRBV29-1	TRBJ2-3	CSVGGRTHTDTQYF
-	few	TRBV6-6	TRBJ1-2	CASSSTSGLYGYTF
-	few	TRBV4-3	TRBJ1-2	CASSFAGREGYTF
-	-	TRBV27	TRBJ2-1	CASTPRRDNEQFF
-	-	TRBV10-1	TRBJ2-5	CASSRLGAAETQYF
-	-	TRBV18	TRBJ2-5	CASSVSFASQETQYF
-	-	TRBV11-3	TRBJ2-3	CASSLGGSTDTQYF
TRBD2	-	TRBV19	TRBJ2-1	CASSILGGDSYNEQFF
TRBD2	many	TRBV7-2	TRBJ2-6	CASSRGVFNSGANVLTF
-	few	TRBV4-1	TRBJ1-1	CALRPGNTEAFF
-	few	TRBV19	TRBJ1-1	CASSTTMGVSNTEAFF
-	-	TRBV7-2	TRBJ1-6	CASSATQQGGANSPLHF
-	-	TRBV7-2	TRBJ2-2	CASSPLSGAVDGELFF
-	few	TRBV29-1	TRBJ2-7	CSVAPSTGEQYF
-	-	TRBV5-1	TRBJ1-2	CASSFGAYGYTF
TRBD1	few	TRBV30	TRBJ2-2	CAWTSVGQGWAGELFF
TRBD1	-	TRBV28	TRBJ1-2	CASTGGGYGYTF
TRBD1	-	TRBV27	TRBJ1-5	CASSQGQGAGQPQHF
TRBD1	few	TRBV19	TRBJ2-7	CASTRGTGAYEQYF
TRBD1	-	TRBV9	TRBJ2-2	CASSVVPGGGSGELFF
-	-	TRBV5-8	TRBJ1-2	CASSLVDDYYGYTF
-	few	TRBV27	TRBJ1-3	CASSPGTAGNTIYF
-	-	TRBV9	TRBJ2-5	CASSVDSWGTRETQYF
TRBD2	-	TRBV5-1	TRBJ2-7	CASSLVASGGLGEQYF
TRBD2	-	TRBV4-3	TRBJ2-3	CASSQALAGSDTQYF
-	-	TRBV2	TRBJ2-1	CASSGQLYNEQFF
-	-	TRBV7-2	TRBJ2-1	CASSPPPRFGNEQFF
-	many	TRBV28	TRBJ2-5	CASSLYPQETQYF
TRBD2	few	TRBV7-9	TRBJ2-2	CASRSSGGNTGELFF
-	few	TRBV7-9	TRBJ2-3	CASSFGGPLDTQYF
-	few	TRBV29-1	TRBJ2-7	CSVATHHEQYF
-	-	TRBV13	TRBJ1-6	CASSPDSNSPLHF
-	-	TRBV7-2	TRBJ1-5	CASSFSFEPQHF
-	-	TRBV5-1	TRBJ1-5	CASSLDLTRHYSNQPQHF
-	-	TRBV4-3	TRBJ2-5	CASSQESGRETQYF